This T cell receptor beta chain was sequenced during a study of beta chain features in type 1 diabetes. Study-level results: TCRB CDR3 length was moderately but significantly reduced in all four CD4+ subsets of Type 1 diabetes patients.

As concerns this clone: Its antigen remains unknown.

The CDR3 has 13 residues. The germline V gene has CDR1 SGHDT and CDR2 YYEEEE. The germline V and J ends were trimmed by 6 bases and 3 bases, with 12 bases remaining between them. Expressed TCRB transcripts were sequenced after all isolated RNA was converted to cDNA. Sequencing was performed with immunoSEQ multiplex PCR; in TCRdb, only in-frame clones are kept and a portion is missing. The sample shows under 850,000 clones, about an eighth of them seen only once. This receptor was identified in a man aged 18 to 35 with type 1 diabetes. The rearrangement uses TRBV5-6 and TRBJ1-1, with D perhaps matching TRBD1 (5 bases). Sequencing was carried out using naive CD4+ T cells from blood. CDR3: CASKGTWDTEAFF. The CDR3 DNA reads TGTGCCAGCAAAGGGACCTGGGACACTGAAGCTTTCTTT.